This T cell receptor beta chain was retrieved from a study of CD8+CD57+ T cells in acquired aplastic anemia. Study outcomes and limitations: A significant difference in CD8+ Simpson's diversity between patients and controls was not found. Approximately 27 CD8+ CDR3 sequences occurred in both the patients and the controls.

TCR beta VDJ and CDR3 profiles were obtained from a genomic DNA template. Each CDR3 protein is one row after TCRdb ran MiXCR on the reads. The table records roughly 250,000 distinct CDR3 sequences, 82% of them present only once. As concerns this clonotype: Its target is not known. An end of the junction differs from the germline gene, which may be a read error.

CDR3 length: 14 residues. Germline values: CDR1 SGHTA, CDR2 FQGTGA. Sequencing involved patients with CD8+CD57+ cell expansion previously shown by flow cytometry. Severe acquired aplastic anemia was present in all patients. Patients had received no therapy at the time of blood sampling. The sequenced material came from sorted CD4+, CD8+, or CD8+CD57+ T cells (not recorded which) from PBMCs. This rearrangement joins TRBV7-3 to TRBJ2-5; D is ambiguous. This receptor was obtained from a human donor with aplastic anemia. CDR3 loop: CATSRHSEQETHYF. The CDR3 DNA sequence: TGTGCCACCAGCAGACACAGCGAGCAAGAGACCCATTACTTC.